This record covers a single TCR beta chain. One end of the junction varies from germline; a read error may be responsible. This sample is part of a study of Graves' ophthalmopathy and Graves' hyperthyroidism. CDR3 regions of TCR beta were amplified from RNA transcripts. The authors performed first-round RT-PCR with HTBI primers and then a second-round multiplex PCR. TCRdb ran MiXCR on the multiplex PCR reads and lists one entry per CDR3 protein. The sample shows about 1.1 million distinct CDR3 sequences, 35% to 40% of them seen only once. Germline V gene data show CDR1 as SQVTM and CDR2 as ANQGSEA. The CDR3 covers 13 residues. Diagnosis used clinical symptoms, serum thyroxine, TRAb, thyroid ultrasound and orbital computed tomography.

This chain joins TRBV29-1 and TRBJ1-2; 11 bases are a match to TRBD1. The sequencing input was peripheral blood or thyroid tissue (not recorded which). The sequence derives from an adult man with Graves' hyperthyroidism. CDR3 bases: TGTGCCAGTAGGGGACAGGGGGTCAATGGCTACACCTTC. It codes for CASRGQGVNGYTF.